The 6 T cell receptor beta chains presented below share a single source sample, sequenced in a study of cytomegalovirus exposure and HLA in healthy donors. Both 60 Vbeta primers and 13 Jbeta primers went into the PCR. Here immunoSEQ multiplex PCR was the method, and the copy in TCRdb shows in-frame clones only, minus some. Of some 200,000 clones listed, around 76% are singletons. Material: PBMCs. These TCRs come from a woman younger than 45 in good health and CMV-seropositive.

The V gene is TRBV7-6, the J gene TRBJ1-3, with D perhaps matching TRBD1 (5 bases). The CDR3 has 17 amino acids. The germline V gene encodes CDR1 SGHVS and CDR2 FNYEAQ. The V and J ends lost 5 bases and 0 bases respectively, with 17 bases between them. The CDR3: CASSTRTWSNSGNTIYF. The DNA for the CDR3 is TGTGCCAGCAGCACCCGGACATGGTCAAACTCTGGAAACACCATATATTTT. The whole variable domain, remainder taken from reference TRBV7-6 and TRBJ1-3, is GAGVSQSPRYKVTKRGQDVALRCDPISGHVSLYWYRQALGQGPEFLTYFNYEAQQDKSGLPNDRFSAERPEGSISTLTIQRTEQRDSAMYRCASSTRTWSNSGNTIYFGEGSWLTVV.

This chain joins TRBV29-1 and TRBJ2-3; 10 bases match TRBD2. The CDR3 spans 12 residues. With V trimmed by 7 bases and J by 6 bases, 4 bases remained unmatched. CDR1 and CDR2 from the germline V gene are SQVTM and ANQGSEA. The CDR3 spells CSGRAGGDTQYF. Written as DNA, the CDR3 is TGCAGCGGCAGAGCGGGGGGGGATACGCAGTATTTT.

The rearrangement links TRBV7-4 to TRBJ1-1, with 12 nucleotides matching TRBD1. Germline values: CDR1 SGHVT, CDR2 SQSDAQ. This CDR3 is built from 20 residues. V dropped 6 bases and J dropped 1; count of bases not matched to a gene: 18. The CDR3: CASSHAGTGGWGRPNTEAFF. The CDR3 coding sequence is TGTGCCAGCAGTCACGCCGGGACAGGGGGCTGGGGCCGCCCGAACACTGAAGCTTTCTTT.

The chain joins TRBV6-5 to TRBJ2-7, with 9 nucleotides matching TRBD1. J lost 9 bases, V lost 6 bases, and 12 bases had no gene match. Germline-derived CDR1 and CDR2 are MNHEY and SVGAGI. The CDR3 spans 14 residues. This CDR3 is CASSPRDRAFGQYF. CDR3 coding DNA: TGTGCCAGCAGCCCCCGGGACAGGGCATTTGGGCAGTACTTC.

This chain uses TRBV5-1 with TRBJ2-3; 7 nucleotides line up with TRBD2. This CDR3 comprises 15 residues. With V trimmed by 0 bases and J by 7 bases, 8 bases remained unmatched. Germline V gene lookup returns CDR1 SGHRS and CDR2 YFSETQ. DNA of the CDR3: TGCGCCAGCAGCTTGGTTGGCGGGAGTATAAATACGCAGTATTTT. It translates to CASSLVGGSINTQYF.

V usage is TRBV6-1 and J usage is TRBJ1-1; weak D call: TRBD1 (6 bases). The germline V gene encodes CDR1 MNHNS and CDR2 SASEGT. This CDR3 has 14 residues. Trimming removed 7 bases at V and 0 bases at J, with 12 bases between. In DNA form, the CDR3 reads TGTGCCAGCACCTACAGGGCGATGAACACTGAAGCTTTCTTT. Translation gives CASTYRAMNTEAFF.